The 21 T cell receptor beta chains below were found in one sample sequenced in a study of blood T cell repertoires in COVID-19. The assay was immunoSEQ multiplex PCR, and TCRdb's table has in-frame clones only and misses some. The repertoire includes some 120,000 clones, 80% to 90% of them detected once, and more than 2% sits in the top ten. The sequencing sample was made of peripheral blood. These receptors were taken from a woman between 50 and 59 years old with acute or convalescent COVID-19.

This clone was picked up one time. The gene calls are TRBV13 and TRBJ2-1, with 7 bases aligning to TRBD2. The CDR3 covers 17 residues. CDR1 is PRHDT, CDR2 FYEKMQ, per germline (reference sequence). The trim removed 5 bases at V and 10 bases at J, leaving 20 bases unmatched. This CDR3 reads CASSIPYLAGAFGEQFF. Written as DNA, the CDR3 is TGTGCCAGCAGCATACCATACCTGGCGGGAGCTTTCGGGGAGCAGTTCTTC.

This sequence joins TRBV7-9 and TRBJ2-3; 13 bases fit TRBD2. Losses at the gene ends were 2 bases for V and 0 bases for J; bases not matched to a gene: 5. CDR3 size: 18 residues. Germline V gives CDR1 SEHNR, CDR2 FQNEAQ (reference sequence). The CDR3 sequence is CASSLMGTSGTSTDTQYF. The DNA of the CDR3 is TGTGCCAGCAGCTTAATGGGGACTAGCGGGACTAGCACAGATACGCAGTATTTT.

The CDR3 protein is CASSRDSNNSPLHF. DNA of the CDR3: TGTGCCAGCAGTCGAGACAGTAATAATTCACCCCTCCACTTT. J is TRBJ1-6 and V is TRBV6-5; a possible D gene is TRBD1 (5 bases). Germline assignment: CDR1 MNHEY and CDR2 SVGAGI. The CDR3 is 14 residues long. The ends were cut back, 5 bases at V and 5 bases at J, with 10 bases in the middle.

The chain links TRBV5-6 to TRBJ2-3, with TRBD2 identical over 8 bases. Unmatched junction bases numbered 0, after V lost 3 bases and J lost 6 bases. The germline CDR1 and CDR2 sequences are SGHDT and YYEEEE. The CDR3 extends over 12 amino acids. In DNA form, the CDR3 reads TGTGCCAGCAGCTCTAGCGGGGATACGCAGTATTTT. Residues: CASSSSGDTQYF. The full variable domain, completed using reference TRBV5-6 and TRBJ2-3, is DAGVTQSPTHLIKTRGQQVTLRCSPKSGHDTVSWYQQALGQGPQFIFQYYEEEERQRGNFPDRFSGHQFPNYSSELNVNALLLGDSALYLCASSSSGDTQYFGPGTRLTVL.

The chain carries TRBV3-1 (or the pseudogene TRBV3-2) and TRBJ1-1; 12 bases are shared with TRBD1. CDR1 and CDR2 (germline): LGHDT, YNNKEL (reference sequence). Germline trimming cut 3 bases from V and 9 bases from J; bases unmatched to any gene: 5. There are 14 residues in the CDR3. DNA of the CDR3: TGTGCCAGCAGCCACCCGGGACAGGGGGCGAAAGCTTTCTTT. Its protein product is CASSHPGQGAKAFF.

The chain carries TRBV28 and TRBJ2-7; tentative D call: TRBD1 (7 bases). V lost 11 bases to trimming and J lost 2 bases, with 16 bases between them. This CDR3 is 13 amino acids long. Germline-derived CDR1 and CDR2 are MDHEN and SYDVKM. The CDR3 spells CASSGDSPYEQYF. Here the CDR3 DNA reads TGTGCCTCCTCGGGGGACAGTCCCTACGAGCAGTACTTC.

DNA for the CDR3: TGTGCCAGCAGCTTAGGAGGGTATAGCACAGATACGCAGTATTTT. Its protein is CASSLGGYSTDTQYF. V usage is TRBV7-2 and J usage is TRBJ2-3; D is possibly TRBD2 (5 bases). The V gene's germline CDR1 is SGHTA and CDR2 FQGNSA. V lost 1 base to trimming and J lost 0 bases, with 8 bases between them. There are 15 residues in the CDR3.

This rearrangement joins TRBV27 to TRBJ1-2; unclear D gene. Looked up from germline, CDR1 is MNHEY and CDR2 is SMNVEV (reference sequence). The CDR3 runs to 13 residues. V shed 5 bases and J shed 8 bases, with 15 bases lying between them. CDR3 in amino acids: CASSPNYVEGYTF. CDR3 in DNA: TGTGCCAGCAGTCCTAACTATGTGGAGGGCTACACCTTC.

V usage is TRBV4-3 and J usage is TRBJ2-3; 12 bases map to TRBD2. This CDR3 spans 18 amino acids. Germline loops: CDR1 LGHNA, CDR2 YSLEER. After removal of 4 bases from V and 0 bases from J, the junction contained 8 bases not matched to a gene. CDR3 sequence reads: CASSRWTSGVSSTDTQYF. In DNA form, the CDR3 reads TGCGCCAGCAGCCGCTGGACTAGCGGGGTCTCTAGCACAGATACGCAGTATTTT.

The rearrangement links TRBV13 to TRBJ1-1, with TRBD1 as a possible D gene (5 bases). V lost 0 bases and J lost 5, with 10 bases in between. CDR1 is PRHDT, CDR2 FYEKMQ, per germline (reference sequence). The CDR3 is made up of 14 amino acids. The CDR3 here is CASSLGGGSTEAFF. CDR3 bases: TGTGCCAGCAGCTTAGGCGGGGGGTCGACTGAAGCTTTCTTT.

The V and J genes are TRBV6-5 and TRBJ1-1; D unresolved. The ends were cut back, 0 bases at V and 2 bases at J, with 13 bases in the middle. The CDR3 runs to 16 residues. Germline lookup yields CDR1 MNHEY and CDR2 SVGAGI. The CDR3 DNA reads as TGTGCCAGCAGTTACTCGGCATTTTCGGGTAACACTGAAGCTTTCTTT. Protein: CASSYSAFSGNTEAFF.

The V call is TRBV15, the J call TRBJ2-3; 11 positions match TRBD2. This CDR3 has 16 amino acids. Per the germline V gene, CDR1 is LNHNV and CDR2 is YYDKDF (reference sequence). V lost 3 bases, J lost 5 bases, and 7 bases stayed unmatched. The CDR3 DNA follows: TGTGCCACCAGCAGCGCTACTAGCGGGAGAGTAGATACGCAGTATTTT. Amino acids: CATSSATSGRVDTQYF.

This clone was recorded a few times. The rearrangement links TRBV19 to TRBJ1-1, with D perhaps matching TRBD1 (6 bases). The CDR3 has 12 amino acids. V lost 9 bases to trimming and J lost 1 base, with 9 bases between them. Germline-derived CDR1 and CDR2 are LNHDA and SQIVND (reference sequence). In DNA form, the CDR3 reads TGTGCCAGCACAGGGTGGAACACTGAAGCTTTCTTT. This gives the protein CASTGWNTEAFF.

This chain connects TRBV30 to TRBJ2-7; possibly TRBD1 for D (6 bases). V lost 1 base, J lost 3 bases, and 13 bases lay in between. Germline V gene data show CDR1 as GTSNPN and CDR2 as SVGIG (reference sequence). This CDR3 region has 14 residues. DNA for the CDR3: TGTGCCTGGAGTGCCTCCGGGACACGCTACGAGCAGTACTTC. Its translation: CAWSASGTRYEQYF.

The chain combines TRBV30 with TRBJ1-2; TRBD1 is a possible D gene (5 bases). V was pared by 1 base and J by 8 bases, with 11 bases between. The CDR3 has 12 residues. Germline lookup yields CDR1 GTSNPN and CDR2 SVGIG (reference sequence). DNA of the CDR3: TGTGCCTGGAGTGCAGGGTCCGGGGGCTACACCTTC. Its protein is CAWSAGSGGYTF.

The rearrangement uses TRBV19 and TRBJ2-1; TRBD2 matches at 8 bases. Trimming removed 5 bases from V and 0 bases from J; junction bases left unmatched: 3. Germline V gene sequence: CDR1 LNHDA, CDR2 SQIVND (reference sequence). This CDR3 has 15 residues. The CDR3 sequence is CASSPGGASYNEQFF. CDR3 sequence (DNA): TGTGCCAGTAGTCCCGGGGGGGCCTCCTACAATGAGCAGTTCTTC.

This chain links TRBV11-3 with TRBJ1-1; 7 nucleotides line up with TRBD1. The ends lost 3 bases at V and 8 bases at J; junction bases unmatched: 9. The germline V gene has CDR1 SGHNT and CDR2 YENEEA. The CDR3 totals 14 residues. CDR3 nucleotides: TGTGCCAGCAGCTTCCCGGGACAGTGGAAAGAAGCTTTCTTT. It yields the protein CASSFPGQWKEAFF.

V is TRBV5-5 and J is TRBJ1-3, with D hard to call. Per the germline V gene, CDR1 is SGHKS and CDR2 is YYEKEE (reference sequence). The V gene lost 7 bases and the J gene lost 2 bases, with 4 bases spanning the gap. The CDR3 runs 11 residues. CDR3 loop: CASGPGNTIYF. The DNA of the CDR3 is TGTGCCAGCGGCCCTGGAAACACCATATATTTT.

The chain employs TRBV5-1 and TRBJ1-1; D is possibly TRBD1 (5 bases). This CDR3 has 13 amino acids. CDR1 is SGHRS, CDR2 YFSETQ, per germline. Trimming took off 2 bases at V and 1 base at J, with 6 bases between the two ends. The CDR3 loop is CASSFDRNTEAFF. The CDR3, as DNA: TGCGCCAGCAGCTTTGACAGGAACACTGAAGCTTTCTTT.

The chain links TRBV11-2 to TRBJ2-1; possibly TRBD2 for D (6 bases). The CDR3 is 16 amino acids. Trimming stripped 3 bases from V and 5 bases from J, with 17 bases between. Looked up from germline, CDR1 is SGHAT and CDR2 is FQNNGV. The CDR3 sequence is CASSFRRDWQHNEQFF. In nucleotides, the CDR3 is TGTGCCAGCAGCTTTCGACGGGACTGGCAACACAATGAGCAGTTCTTC.

The rearrangement uses TRBV5-1 and TRBJ2-3, with 10 bases aligning to TRBD2. The CDR3 contains 15 residues. V trimming: 4 bases; J trimming: 4 bases; junction bases outside the gene matches: 6. The germline V gene encodes CDR1 SGHRS and CDR2 YFSETQ. Here the CDR3 DNA reads TGCGCCAGCAGCCCGACAAGCGGGGGGGCAGATACGCAGTATTTT. It codes for CASSPTSGGADTQYF.